A single sample gave rise to the 12 T cell receptor beta chains below, sequenced in a study of blood T cells in healthy people across ages. A J-beta primer mix and a sample-barcoded 5' primer were used in a second PCR of roughly 7 to 12 cycles. TCRdb reprocessed the 5' RACE reads via MiXCR and lists one record per CDR3 protein. The sample yields about 1,800,000 distinct CDR3 sequences, roughly 27% seen once. Sequencing was done on a sample of blood. These receptor sequences come from a woman in her thirties in good health.

A note on this clonotype: A read error may explain this, as a much larger clone is one base away. V and J are TRBV20-1 and TRBJ2-5; 10 nucleotides line up with TRBD2. Germline V gene sequence: CDR1 DFQATT, CDR2 SNEGSKA (reference sequence). This CDR3 contains 12 residues. The CDR3 DNA is TGCAGGGCCGCGGGACTAGCGGAGACCCAGTACTTC. Amino acid sequence: CRAAGLAETQYF.

This chain connects TRBV4-1 to TRBJ1-2; 8 positions agree with TRBD1. Germline V lookup: CDR1 MGHRA, CDR2 YSYEKL. The CDR3 sequence is 17 residues long. Trimming cost V 0 bases and J 1 base; bases outside gene matches: 7. DNA for the CDR3: TGCGCCAGCAGCCAAGAATTCCCGGACAGGGTTAACTATGGCTACACCTTC. Translated: CASSQEFPDRVNYGYTF.

The CDR3 region is CASSPTRTVAFGYGYTF. The CDR3 bases are TGTGCCAGCAGCCCCACCCGGACAGTCGCCTTTGGCTATGGCTACACCTTC. This sequence joins TRBV7-2 and TRBJ1-2, with a tentative D call TRBD1 (6 bases). The CDR3 is 17 amino acids. V lost 5 bases, J lost 4 bases, and 23 bases lay in between. CDR1 and CDR2 from the germline V gene are SGHTA and FQGNSA.

This clonotype has at least ten counts. This chain connects TRBV27 to TRBJ2-3; 9 nucleotides align to TRBD2. This CDR3 comprises 15 residues. V gave up 6 bases and J gave up 4 bases; unmatched junction bases: 8. CDR1 is MNHEY, CDR2 SMNVEV, per germline (reference sequence). The CDR3 here is CASSLILAGSDTQYF. The DNA of the CDR3 is TGTGCCAGCAGCCTCATACTAGCGGGCTCAGATACGCAGTATTTT.

This clonotype was detected many times. The chain has TRBV6-5 and TRBJ2-7; no firm D call. Trimming stripped 0 bases from V and 2 bases from J, with 11 bases between. CDR3 length: 15 residues. Looked up from germline, CDR1 is MNHEY and CDR2 is SVGAGI. CDR3 loop: CASSYSKSYAYEQYF. The CDR3 DNA reads as TGTGCCAGCAGTTACTCGAAGAGCTACGCCTACGAGCAGTACTTC.

In this sample, this clonotype turned up many times. The V gene is TRBV27, the J gene TRBJ1-5, with D tentatively TRBD1 (5 bases). CDR1 is MNHEY and CDR2 is SMNVEV in the germline V gene (reference sequence). V was trimmed by 3 bases and J by 4 bases, leaving 16 bases between them. The CDR3 length is 16 residues. DNA for the CDR3: TGTGCCAGCAGTTTCCCCAGGGTGGGGGGGAATCAGCCCCAGCATTTT. It translates to CASSFPRVGGNQPQHF.

The rearrangement uses TRBV20-1 and TRBJ1-2, with D perhaps TRBD1 (6 bases). V lost 0 bases and J 6 bases, leaving 11 bases between the germline ends. The CDR3 loop spans 13 amino acids. CDR1 is DFQATT and CDR2 is SNEGSKA in the germline V gene (reference sequence). The CDR3 spells CSARDRAGDGYTF. The DNA of the CDR3 is TGCAGTGCTAGAGATCGCGCAGGGGATGGCTACACCTTC.

This chain's CDR3 is CATVVIAGRDTQYF. The CDR3 region has the DNA TGTGCCACCGTCGTCATAGCGGGGAGAGATACGCAGTATTTT. V and J are TRBV12-3 or TRBV12-4 and TRBJ2-3, with TRBD2 matching 8 bases. This CDR3 is built from 14 residues. Germline trimming cut 10 bases from V and 5 bases from J; bases unmatched to any gene: 11.

This clonotype was observed at least ten times. This chain joins TRBV12-3 or TRBV12-4 and TRBJ2-6, with D perhaps TRBD1 or TRBD2 (5 bases each). The ends were cut back, 5 bases at V and 4 bases at J, with 12 bases in the middle. The CDR3 is made up of 15 amino acids. The CDR3 bases are TGTGCCAGCAGTGTCGGGACGAACGGGGCCAACGTCCTGACTTTC. Translated, it gives CASSVGTNGANVLTF.

In its sample, this clonotype was seen a few times. V is TRBV27 and J is TRBJ2-5; 10 nucleotides align to TRBD1. Per the germline V gene, CDR1 is MNHEY and CDR2 is SMNVEV (reference sequence). This CDR3 region has 16 residues. J was trimmed by 5 bases and V by 8 bases; bases with no gene match: 14. Written as DNA, the CDR3 is TGTGCCAGCCTTCTCCGGGACAGGGGATACGTTGAGACCCAGTACTTC. Amino acids: CASLLRDRGYVETQYF.

The DNA of the CDR3 is TGTGCCAGCAGCTCGTCTACCGGGACAGGGGGAATTGAGCAGTTCTTC. Translated: CASSSSTGTGGIEQFF. V usage is TRBV7-2 and J usage is TRBJ2-1; 11 bases map to TRBD1. J was trimmed by 9 bases and V by 4 bases; bases with no gene match: 11. The germline V gene has CDR1 SGHTA and CDR2 FQGNSA. CDR3 length: 16 amino acids.

This sequence joins TRBV20-1 and TRBJ2-1; 12 nucleotides align to TRBD2. The CDR3 totals 17 residues. V dropped 3 bases and J dropped 2; count of bases not matched to a gene: 8. Germline CDR1 is DFQATT and CDR2 is SNEGSKA (reference sequence). The CDR3 bases are TGCAGTGCTAGTCCTAGCGGGGGGGCCGAGGCCTACAATGAGCAGTTCTTC. Its protein product is CSASPSGGAEAYNEQFF.